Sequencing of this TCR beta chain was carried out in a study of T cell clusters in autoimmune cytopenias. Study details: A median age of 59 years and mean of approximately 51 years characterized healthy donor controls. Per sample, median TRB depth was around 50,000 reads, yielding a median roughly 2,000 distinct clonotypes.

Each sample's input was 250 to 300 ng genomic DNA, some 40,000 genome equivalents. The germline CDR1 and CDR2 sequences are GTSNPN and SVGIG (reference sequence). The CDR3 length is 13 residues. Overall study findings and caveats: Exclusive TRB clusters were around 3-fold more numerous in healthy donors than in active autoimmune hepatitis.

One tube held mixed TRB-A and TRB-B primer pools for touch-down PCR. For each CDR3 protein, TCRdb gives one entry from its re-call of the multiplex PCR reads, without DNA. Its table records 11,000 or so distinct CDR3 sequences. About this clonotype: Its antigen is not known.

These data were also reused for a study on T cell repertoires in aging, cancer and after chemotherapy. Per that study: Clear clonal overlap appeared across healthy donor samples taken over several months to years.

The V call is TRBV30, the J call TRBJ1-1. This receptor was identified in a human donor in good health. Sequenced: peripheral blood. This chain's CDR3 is CAWNSRRNTEAFF.